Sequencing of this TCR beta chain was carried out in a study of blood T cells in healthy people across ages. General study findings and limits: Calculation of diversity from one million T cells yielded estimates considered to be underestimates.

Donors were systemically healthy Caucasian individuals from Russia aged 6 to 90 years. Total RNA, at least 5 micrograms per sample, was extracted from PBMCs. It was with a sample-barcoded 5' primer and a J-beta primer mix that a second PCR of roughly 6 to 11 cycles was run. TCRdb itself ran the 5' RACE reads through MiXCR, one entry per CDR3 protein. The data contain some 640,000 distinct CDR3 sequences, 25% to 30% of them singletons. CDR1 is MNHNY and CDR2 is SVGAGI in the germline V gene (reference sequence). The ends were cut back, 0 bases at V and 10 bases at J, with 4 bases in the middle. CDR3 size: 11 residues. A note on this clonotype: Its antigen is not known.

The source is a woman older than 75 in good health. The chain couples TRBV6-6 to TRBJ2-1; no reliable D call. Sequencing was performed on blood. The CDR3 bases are TGTGCCAGCAGTTACTCGTTGGAGCAGTTCTTC. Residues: CASSYSLEQFF.